The 13 T cell receptor beta chains given below trace back to one sample, sequenced in a study of graft-versus-host responses after intestinal transplantation (dated by TCRdb to about 2021). Libraries were prepared through the immunoSEQ multiplex PCR assay. TCRdb carries this immuneACCESS record with in-frame sequences only. Its versions omit some clonotypes, under half of them owing to an unresolved V gene in the studies checked, with the rest unexplained. The sample records nearly 100,000 clones, about 93% of which are singletons. The ten largest make up 15% to 20% of the sample. Sequenced material: PBMCs, taken 450 to 480 days after intestinal transplant. The receptors originated from a human patient who received an intestinal transplant, so some T cells may come from the graft donor.

The CDR3 region is CASRTSTNHGNTIYF. In DNA, the CDR3 is TGTGCCAGCCGGACAAGTACAAATCACGGAAACACCATATATTTT. The chain employs TRBV6-5 and TRBJ1-3; possible D gene TRBD1, 5 bases. Trimming removed 8 bases from V and 4 bases from J, with 18 bases in between. The CDR3 extends over 15 amino acids. Germline V gene lookup returns CDR1 MNHEY and CDR2 SVGAGI.

This sequence joins TRBV18 and TRBJ2-7; maybe TRBD2 (6 bases). CDR1 and CDR2 (germline): KGHSH, LQKENI. V was clipped by 5 bases and J by 6 bases, with 11 bases between them. This CDR3 has 12 amino acids. The CDR3 region is CASSIPGGEQYF. CDR3 nucleotide sequence: TGTGCCAGCTCAATCCCCGGGGGCGAGCAGTACTTC.

The genes are TRBV7-9 and TRBJ2-7, with unresolved D. This CDR3 comprises 13 residues. Germline assignment: CDR1 SEHNR and CDR2 FQNEAQ (reference sequence). Deletions cut 2 bases from V and 4 bases from J, with 9 bases between. For the CDR3, the DNA is TGTGCCAGCAGCTTAAAAACTCCTTACGAGCAGTACTTC. Protein: CASSLKTPYEQYF.

This rearrangement joins TRBV5-4 to TRBJ2-5; no clear D gene. With 0 bases removed from V and 5 bases from J, the gap between germline ends came to 8 bases. The germline CDR1 and CDR2 sequences are SGHNT and YYREEE (reference sequence). The CDR3 has 13 residues. CDR3 bases: TGTGCCAGCAGCTTGGGGGATTGGGAGACCCAGTACTTC. Amino acids: CASSLGDWETQYF.

This clone was seen a single time. The chain recombines TRBV6-4 with TRBJ2-2; no reliable D call. Trimming took off 0 bases at V and 6 bases at J, with 5 bases between the two ends. The CDR3 length is 13 residues. Germline CDR1 and CDR2: MRHNA and SNTAGT. The DNA of the CDR3 is TGTGCCAGCAGTGACTCCGTGTCCGGGGAGCTGTTTTTT. Its protein is CASSDSVSGELFF.

This rearrangement joins TRBV7-9 to TRBJ2-1; D not resolved. The CDR3 is made up of 12 amino acids. The V gene's germline CDR1 is SEHNR and CDR2 FQNEAQ (reference sequence). The ends were cut back, 6 bases at V and 8 bases at J, with 11 bases in the middle. The CDR3 here is CASSQVGYEQFF. In DNA, the CDR3 is TGTGCCAGCAGTCAGGTGGGTTATGAGCAGTTCTTC.

V and J are TRBV14 and TRBJ2-7, with D possibly matching TRBD2 (6 bases). CDR3 length: 12 amino acids. V was clipped by 5 bases and J by 4 bases, with 9 bases between them. Germline V gene lookup returns CDR1 SGHDN and CDR2 FVKESK. The CDR3 DNA reads as TGTGCCAGCAGCGGGGGGTTTTACGAGCAGTACTTC. This sequence encodes CASSGGFYEQYF.

This clone occurred a few times. The V gene is TRBV18, the J gene TRBJ1-6; D not resolved. Germline V lookup: CDR1 KGHSH, CDR2 LQKENI. Trimming pared 4 bases from V and 9 bases from J, leaving 13 bases between. This CDR3 is 14 amino acids long. The chain's CDR3 is CASSLPADGSPLHF. CDR3 nucleotide sequence: TGTGCCAGCTCACTACCGGCCGACGGTTCACCCCTCCACTTT.

The rearrangement joins TRBV29-1 to TRBJ2-7; 7 nucleotides agree with TRBD2. CDR1 and CDR2 from the germline V gene are SQVTM and ANQGSEA. The CDR3 extends over 13 amino acids. V gave up 4 bases and J gave up 2 bases; unmatched junction bases: 5. In nucleotides, the CDR3 is TGCAGCGTTGTGGGAGGGGAAGCCTACGAGCAGTACTTC. Its translation: CSVVGGEAYEQYF.

The chain joins TRBV2 to TRBJ2-3; D unclear. The CDR3 totals 15 residues. Germline CDR1 is SNHLY and CDR2 is FYNNEI. Trimming took 2 bases from V and 0 from J, leaving 9 bases between them. The CDR3 is CASSESFLSTDTQYF. In DNA form, the CDR3 reads TGTGCCAGCAGTGAATCCTTCCTTAGCACAGATACGCAGTATTTT.

This chain uses TRBV4-2 with TRBJ2-5; TRBD2 agrees at 7 bases. Per the germline V gene, CDR1 is LGHNA and CDR2 is YNFKEQ. This CDR3 spans 15 amino acids. The junction had 7 bases not matched to a gene; V was cut back by 2 bases and J by 4 bases. The CDR3 spells CASSQSVGGGETQYF. Written as DNA, the CDR3 is TGTGCCAGCAGCCAAAGTGTCGGCGGGGGAGAGACCCAGTACTTC.

This clone was recorded only once. The chain is built from TRBV19 and TRBJ2-3, with 7 positions matching TRBD2. The CDR3 loop spans 14 amino acids. V shed 3 bases and J 6 bases; nucleotides not matched to a gene: 6. Germline V gives CDR1 LNHDA, CDR2 SQIVND (reference sequence). The CDR3 nucleotides read TGTGCCAGTAGTATCCGACTAGCTTGGGATACGCAGTATTTT. Translation: CASSIRLAWDTQYF.

This chain links TRBV5-4 with TRBJ1-1, with unresolved D. From germline, CDR1 is SGHNT and CDR2 YYREEE (reference sequence). The CDR3 consists of 13 residues. V lost 1 base and J lost 0, with 4 bases in between. CDR3 sequence reads: CASSLTVNTEAFF. CDR3 sequence (DNA): TGTGCCAGCAGCTTGACGGTGAACACTGAAGCTTTCTTT.